The 13 T cell receptor beta chains below all came from one sample that was sequenced in a study of blood T cell repertoires in COVID-19. TCRdb's copy holds only in-frame clones and misses some; the assay was immunoSEQ multiplex PCR. The data contain approximately 350,000 clones, 89% of them seen just once; the ten biggest clones take up 3%. Sequencing was performed on peripheral blood. These receptors were collected from a young woman with COVID-19, enrolled during active disease.

This chain uses TRBV7-9 with TRBJ1-2; perhaps TRBD1 as D (6 bases). Germline V gives CDR1 SEHNR, CDR2 FQNEAQ (reference sequence). Trimming left V 0 bases short and J 5 bases short, with 10 bases between. The CDR3 loop spans 14 amino acids. Here the CDR3 reads CASSLAQGPYGYTF. The CDR3 coding sequence is TGTGCCAGCAGCTTAGCGCAGGGGCCTTATGGCTACACCTTC.

This clone was counted a few times. V and J are TRBV4-2 and TRBJ1-1; 9 nucleotides align to TRBD1. Germline V gene data show CDR1 as LGHNA and CDR2 as YNFKEQ. The CDR3 covers 14 residues. V lost 4 bases to trimming and J lost 4 bases; unmatched junction nucleotides: 4. This CDR3 reads CASSPLTGGTEAFF. The CDR3 coding sequence is TGTGCCAGCAGCCCATTGACAGGGGGCACTGAAGCTTTCTTT.

A single count supports this clone. The rearrangement uses TRBV6-6 and TRBJ2-7; D remains ambiguous. The germline V gene encodes CDR1 MNHNY and CDR2 SVGAGI (reference sequence). CDR3 length: 11 residues. Trimming pared 8 bases from V and 2 bases from J, leaving 7 bases between. The CDR3 nucleotides are TGTGCCAGCGGCATTACCTACGAGCAGTACTTC. It codes for CASGITYEQYF.

The rearrangement uses TRBV28 and TRBJ1-4; D is possibly TRBD1 (6 bases). This CDR3 contains 15 residues. The ends were cut back, 7 bases at V and 0 bases at J, with 12 bases in the middle. Looked up from germline, CDR1 is MDHEN and CDR2 is SYDVKM. Here the CDR3 DNA reads TGTGCCAGCATCAGGGGTAGCACAACTAATGAAAAACTGTTTTTT. Residues: CASIRGSTTNEKLFF.

This clone was counted a single time. The CDR3 region is CASSPLLGAEGLNTEAFF. The CDR3 DNA follows: TGTGCCAGCTCACCACTTCTGGGGGCTGAGGGTTTGAACACTGAAGCTTTCTTT. The rearrangement links TRBV18 to TRBJ1-1, with D possibly TRBD1 on 6 matching bases. The CDR3 covers 18 residues. Deletions cut 1 base from V and 0 bases from J, with 18 bases between. Germline CDR1 is KGHSH and CDR2 is LQKENI.

This clone was counted a single time. The chain combines TRBV7-9 with TRBJ1-6; a possible D gene is TRBD1 (6 bases). V was pared by 6 bases and J by 9 bases, with 15 bases between. CDR1 and CDR2 from the germline V gene are SEHNR and FQNEAQ (reference sequence). The CDR3 runs 14 residues. CDR3 protein: CASSLTGISSPLHF. CDR3 bases: TGTGCCAGCAGTCTTACAGGGATTAGTTCACCCCTCCACTTT.

J is TRBJ1-2 and V is TRBV11-2; D is undetermined. With 2 bases removed from V and 0 bases from J, the gap between germline ends came to 13 bases. In germline, CDR1 is SGHAT, CDR2 FQNNGV. The CDR3 has 16 amino acids. The DNA for the CDR3 is TGTGCCAGCAGCTTAAGTTTAACAACAGCTAACTATGGCTACACCTTC. It encodes CASSLSLTTANYGYTF.

The chain links TRBV5-4 to TRBJ1-4; D remains unclear. V shed 1 base and J shed 7 bases, with 5 bases lying between them. The V gene's germline CDR1 is SGHNT and CDR2 YYREEE (reference sequence). This CDR3 is built from 12 residues. This CDR3 reads CASSLSGEKLFF. The CDR3, as DNA: TGTGCCAGCAGCTTGTCGGGTGAAAAACTGTTTTTT.

This chain joins TRBV7-2 and TRBJ1-5; D may be TRBD1 (6 bases). The V gene's germline CDR1 is SGHTA and CDR2 FQGNSA. V was clipped by 6 bases and J by 4 bases, with 10 bases between them. The CDR3 contains 13 residues. In nucleotides, the CDR3 is TGTGCCAGCAGACGAGGACAGAATCAGCCCCAGCATTTT. It translates to CASRRGQNQPQHF.

The rearrangement joins TRBV10-3 to TRBJ1-1, with D possibly being TRBD1 (5 bases). Between the trimmed V and J ends, which lost 2 bases and 3 bases, there was a span of 7 bases. CDR3 length: 13 residues. CDR1 ENHRY and CDR2 SYGVKD come from the germline V gene. The CDR3 protein is CAISEVRDTEAFF. CDR3 in DNA: TGTGCCATCAGTGAGGTCAGGGACACTGAAGCTTTCTTT.

The J gene is TRBJ1-4, the V gene TRBV19, with unresolved D. The V gene lost 5 bases and the J gene lost 0 bases, with 13 bases spanning the gap. Germline V gene lookup returns CDR1 LNHDA and CDR2 SQIVND (reference sequence). The CDR3 is made up of 16 amino acids. CDR3 in DNA: TGTGCCAGTAGTCTTTGGACCGGGACAACTAATGAAAAACTGTTTTTT. It codes for CASSLWTGTTNEKLFF. Complete variable domain (other parts from reference TRBV19 and TRBJ1-4): DGGITQSPKYLFRKEGQNVTLSCEQNLNHDAMYWYRQDPGQGLRLIYYSQIVNDFQKGDIAEGYSVSREKKESFPLTVTSAQKNPTAFYLCASSLWTGTTNEKLFFGSGTQLSVL.

The chain is built from TRBV7-8 and TRBJ2-2; unclear D gene. V gave up 1 base and J gave up 4 bases, with 7 bases separating them. Germline values: CDR1 SGHVS, CDR2 FQNEAQ. The CDR3 totals 14 residues. The chain's CDR3 is CASSLGRRTGELFF. The CDR3 DNA reads as TGTGCCAGCAGCTTAGGGCGGCGCACCGGGGAGCTGTTTTTT.

With respect to this clone: The sample has other DNA sequences that encode this CDR3 too. The rearrangement links TRBV5-4 to TRBJ2-5; 11 bases fit TRBD2. V lost 1 base and J lost 4; bases outside the gene matches: 0. CDR3 size: 14 residues. Germline V gene sequence: CDR1 SGHNT, CDR2 YYREEE (reference sequence). The CDR3 loop reads CASSLTSGGETQYF. The CDR3 region has the DNA TGTGCCAGCAGCTTGACTAGCGGGGGAGAGACCCAGTACTTC.